The clone carrying this TCR beta chain has more than one count but fewer than ten. Its antigen is not known. Disease duration under 2 months; hyperthyroidism patients were aged 18 to 65. These data come from a study of T cells in Graves' hyperthyroidism and ophthalmopathy. Regions amplified from RNA transcripts were the TCR beta CDR3 regions. With the HTBI primer set, the TCR CDR3 went through a first round of RT-PCR. TCRdb re-derived calls from the multiplex PCR reads in MiXCR, one entry per CDR3 protein. The table includes fewer than 700,000 distinct CDR3 sequences, under 20% detected once. Findings and limits, study-wide: Ophthalmopathy was separated from stable hyperthyroidism by a 13 V-J model.

Per the germline V gene, CDR1 is SQVTM and CDR2 is ANQGSEA. The CDR3 spans 16 residues. V shed 1 base and J 2 bases; nucleotides not matched to a gene: 3. This receptor was taken from a young woman with Graves' hyperthyroidism. J is TRBJ2-3 and V is TRBV29-1, with TRBD2 matching 13 bases. Specimen: blood. The CDR3: CSVEGGLAGPTDTQYF. The CDR3 DNA reads TGCAGCGTTGAAGGGGGACTAGCGGGGCCCACAGATACGCAGTATTTT.